This T cell receptor beta chain emerged from a study of response to subunit inactivated influenza vaccine. The length of the CDR3 is 16 residues. The germline gives CDR1 SQVTM, CDR2 ANQGSEA. With 6 bases clipped from V and 6 bases from J, the junction kept 15 bases outside the gene matches. Comment on this clonotype: The antigen remains undetermined.

General study results and limits: The authors put forward the suggestion that each seasonal influenza vaccination may bring in only a limited number of new T cells.

TCRdb ran MiXCR on the RT-PCR reads and lists one entry per CDR3 protein. This table has about 780,000 distinct CDR3 sequences, about a fifth appearing once. The receptor's source is a man aged 50-59 years who received an inactivated influenza vaccine. The sequenced sample was PBMCs from blood, obtained more than 4 days after vaccination. The rearrangement links TRBV29-1 to TRBJ1-5, with TRBD1 matching 9 bases. CDR3 sequence (DNA): TGCAGCGTAACTTTGGGGACAGGGTTGGGCATTCAGCCCCAGCATTTT. Its protein product is CSVTLGTGLGIQPQHF.